The 26 T cell receptor beta chains in this list originate from one sample, sequenced in a study of T cells in Graves' hyperthyroidism and ophthalmopathy. It was RNA transcripts that yielded the amplified TCR beta CDR3 regions. The TCR CDR3 first-round RT-PCR relied on the HTBI primer set. Using its own MiXCR run on the multiplex PCR reads, TCRdb lists one record per CDR3 protein. The data show more than 300,000 distinct CDR3 sequences, around a sixth seen once. The sample consisted of blood. These receptors originate from a man aged 18 to 30 with Graves' ophthalmopathy.

The chain employs TRBV6-1 and TRBJ2-7; a possible D gene is TRBD1 (6 bases). CDR3 size: 13 residues. CDR1 is MNHNS, CDR2 SASEGT, per germline. Trimming removed 10 bases from V and 1 base from J, with 14 bases in between. The CDR3 DNA reads as TGTGCCAACGGTAGGCAGGGGTCCTACGAGCAGTACTTC. This sequence encodes CANGRQGSYEQYF.

This clonotype has a count of ten or more. V gene TRBV29-1 combines with J gene TRBJ2-1; TRBD2 matches at 7 bases. The CDR3 is 12 amino acids. Germline CDR1 reads SQVTM; CDR2 reads ANQGSEA. V shed 4 bases and J 6 bases; nucleotides not matched to a gene: 3. CDR3 region: CSVGGGGNEQFF. CDR3 coding DNA: TGCAGCGTTGGAGGCGGGGGCAATGAGCAGTTCTTC.

The table lists this clonotype with many counts. The V gene is TRBV7-2, the J gene TRBJ1-6; D unclear. The CDR3 runs 15 residues. Germline V gene lookup returns CDR1 SGHTA and CDR2 FQGNSA. V was trimmed by 1 base and J by 9 bases, leaving 13 bases between them. CDR3 amino acids: CASSLEQRLGSPLHF. The CDR3 nucleotides are TGTGCCAGCAGCTTAGAACAGCGGCTCGGTTCACCCCTCCACTTT.

This clonotype was counted at least ten times. The V call is TRBV28, the J call TRBJ1-2; tentatively, D is TRBD1 (6 bases). The CDR3 has 14 amino acids. With 4 bases removed from V and 5 bases from J, the gap between germline ends came to 14 bases. Germline CDR1 MDHEN, CDR2 SYDVKM. The CDR3 bases are TGTGCCAGCAGTTCAATGGGGGGCATATATGGCTACACCTTC. The encoded protein is CASSSMGGIYGYTF.

This clonotype has ten or more counts. The chain couples TRBV11-2 to TRBJ2-2, with 9 bases identical to TRBD2. This CDR3 comprises 14 residues. J gave up 3 bases and V 5 bases, and 1 base lay outside the gene matches. Germline lookup yields CDR1 SGHAT and CDR2 FQNNGV. The CDR3 DNA reads TGTGCCAGCAGCCTAGCGGGGTACACCGGGGAGCTGTTTTTT. Protein sequence: CASSLAGYTGELFF.

This clonotype was seen at least ten times. V is TRBV28 and J is TRBJ2-1; perhaps TRBD1 as D (5 bases). Trimming left V 7 bases short and J 0 bases short, with 16 bases between. The germline V gene encodes CDR1 MDHEN and CDR2 SYDVKM. CDR3 size: 16 residues. The CDR3 DNA is TGTGCCAGCATTTGGGGCACCCCGAGCTCCTACAATGAGCAGTTCTTC. Encoded protein: CASIWGTPSSYNEQFF.

The V call is TRBV7-3, the J call TRBJ1-2; tentative D call: TRBD1 (5 bases). The CDR3 consists of 14 residues. Between the trimmed V and J ends, which lost 2 bases and 4 bases, there was a span of 11 bases. The germline V gene has CDR1 SGHTA and CDR2 FQGTGA. In DNA form, the CDR3 reads TGTGCCAGCAGCTTAGATCAGGGAGGCTATGGCTACACCTTC. This codes for CASSLDQGGYGYTF.

This clonotype occurred a few times. The J gene is TRBJ2-3, the V gene TRBV11-1; TRBD2 matches 14 bases. The CDR3 totals 18 residues. V lost 5 bases and J lost 5; bases outside the gene matches: 12. The V gene's germline CDR1 is SGHAT and CDR2 FQDESV (reference sequence). CDR3 sequence: CASSRTSGGLTEGDTQYF. CDR3 sequence (DNA): TGTGCCAGCAGCAGGACTAGCGGGGGGCTAACAGAAGGAGATACGCAGTATTTT.

This clonotype was seen ten or more times. The J gene is TRBJ1-2, the V gene TRBV6-5; D is unclear. The CDR3 runs to 14 residues. CDR1 and CDR2 from the germline V gene are MNHEY and SVGAGI. Trimming took off 0 bases at V and 2 bases at J, with 7 bases between the two ends. In nucleotides, the CDR3 is TGTGCCAGCAGTTACTCAGGCAGCAACTATGGCTACACCTTC. Amino acids: CASSYSGSNYGYTF.

This clonotype was seen at least ten times. The chain carries TRBV10-3 and TRBJ2-7; weak D call: TRBD1 (6 bases). V lost 3 bases, J lost 2 bases, and 14 bases lay in between. The germline gives CDR1 ENHRY, CDR2 SYGVKD. This CDR3 has 15 residues. The CDR3 DNA sequence: TGTGCCATCAGTGACGGGACACGGAACCCCTACGAGCAGTACTTC. Translated, it gives CAISDGTRNPYEQYF.

J is TRBJ2-3 and V is TRBV24-1; the D is unclear. With 3 bases removed from V and 4 bases from J, the gap between germline ends came to 13 bases. In germline, CDR1 is KGHDR, CDR2 SFDVKD. The CDR3 loop spans 15 amino acids. The CDR3 region has the DNA TGTGCCACCAGTGATCGTGATTCCGTACCAGATACGCAGTATTTT. Translated, it gives CATSDRDSVPDTQYF.

In this sample, this clonotype turned up a few times. The chain uses TRBV4-1 and TRBJ2-5; tentatively, D is TRBD2 (5 bases). Trimming cost V 0 bases and J 1 base, with 15 bases left between them. The germline CDR1 and CDR2 sequences are MGHRA and YSYEKL. The CDR3 is 17 residues long. The CDR3, as DNA: TGCGCCAGCAGCCAAGAGGTGGGAGAGCGCCTCCAAGAGACCCAGTACTTC. This sequence encodes CASSQEVGERLQETQYF.

This clonotype was seen at least ten times. The chain couples TRBV5-1 to TRBJ2-7; TRBD1 aligns across 7 bases. Germline assignment: CDR1 SGHRS and CDR2 YFSETQ. V was pared by 1 base and J by 3 bases, with 7 bases of the junction left unmatched. The CDR3 spans 15 residues. CDR3 sequence reads: CASSLFGTAIYEQYF. The CDR3 bases are TGCGCCAGCAGCTTGTTCGGGACAGCGATCTACGAGCAGTACTTC.

Ten or more counts support this clonotype. The CDR3 sequence: CASSLAEGLAGREQFF. In DNA, the CDR3 is TGTGCCAGCAGTTTAGCGGAAGGGCTAGCGGGGAGAGAGCAGTTCTTC. The chain joins TRBV12-3 or TRBV12-4 to TRBJ2-1; 9 bases match TRBD2. This CDR3 spans 16 amino acids. V was pared by 0 bases and J by 10 bases, with 10 bases of the junction left unmatched.

This chain connects TRBV28 to TRBJ1-2; D gene unclear. This CDR3 spans 15 amino acids. V gave up 5 bases and J gave up 5 bases, with 18 bases separating them. CDR1 is MDHEN, CDR2 SYDVKM, per germline. Here the CDR3 reads CASSLGSGVGYGYTF. The CDR3 nucleotides are TGTGCCAGCAGTCTCGGATCGGGCGTCGGGTATGGCTACACCTTC.

This clonotype was seen once. The chain couples TRBV2 to TRBJ2-1; 7 nucleotides match TRBD2. This CDR3 is built from 13 residues. After removal of 7 bases from V and 7 bases from J, the junction contained 7 bases not matched to a gene. Germline V lookup: CDR1 SNHLY, CDR2 FYNNEI. The CDR3 reads CASKASGENEQFF. CDR3 DNA: TGTGCCAGCAAGGCTAGCGGAGAGAATGAGCAGTTCTTC.

In this sample, this clonotype turned up many times. The chain joins TRBV6-1 to TRBJ1-2; D gene uncertain. This CDR3 is built from 14 residues. Germline loops: CDR1 MNHNS, CDR2 SASEGT. Deletions cut 0 bases from V and 7 bases from J, with 12 bases between. Here the CDR3 reads CASSEAPMLGGYTF. The CDR3, as DNA: TGTGCCAGCAGTGAAGCACCAATGTTGGGTGGCTACACCTTC.

The V and J genes are TRBV28 and TRBJ1-5; D may be TRBD1 (6 bases). Trimming stripped 6 bases from V and 2 bases from J, with 17 bases between. Germline CDR1 and CDR2: MDHEN and SYDVKM. This CDR3 region has 16 residues. CDR3 sequence reads: CASRPAPGQGNQPQHF. CDR3 nucleotide sequence: TGTGCCAGCAGACCGGCACCGGGACAAGGCAATCAGCCCCAGCATTTT.

Ten or more counts support this clonotype. The CDR3 DNA reads TGTGCCAGCAGTGAAGAAGATGGGTCAGGGGCAGAGACCCAGTACTTC. This gives the protein CASSEEDGSGAETQYF. V gene TRBV6-1 combines with J gene TRBJ2-5; TRBD1 might be the D (6 bases). CDR1 MNHNS and CDR2 SASEGT come from the germline V gene. This CDR3 spans 16 amino acids. The V end lost 1 base, the J end lost 4 bases, and 16 bases lay between the germline ends.

The chain carries TRBV12-3 or TRBV12-4 and TRBJ1-3, with 12 nucleotides matching TRBD1. This CDR3 spans 17 amino acids. Losses at the gene ends were 1 base for V and 4 bases for J; bases not matched to a gene: 5. The CDR3 nucleotides read TGTGCCAGCAGTTTAGGCGGGACAGGGGGCCGCGGAAACACCATATATTTT. Translating it yields CASSLGGTGGRGNTIYF.

The chain is built from TRBV29-1 and TRBJ2-3; TRBD2 matches 10 bases. The CDR3 runs 13 residues. Trimming took 6 bases from V and 4 from J; bases not matched to a gene: 4. Looked up from germline, CDR1 is SQVTM and CDR2 is ANQGSEA. CDR3 DNA sequence: TGCAGCGTCGCCAGCGGGGGGGCAGATACGCAGTATTTT. Its protein is CSVASGGADTQYF.

This clonotype was seen a single time. The chain uses TRBV4-1 and TRBJ1-5; D may be TRBD1 (5 bases). Germline V gene sequence: CDR1 MGHRA, CDR2 YSYEKL. The V end was cut by 3 bases, the J end by 5 bases, with 17 bases between. The CDR3 spans 16 residues. As DNA, the CDR3 is TGCGCCAGCAGCCAGGCCCCAGGGAGAGGGGATCAGCCCCAGCATTTT. This gives the protein CASSQAPGRGDQPQHF.

This clonotype was detected only a few times. The J gene is TRBJ1-4, the V gene TRBV7-8, with unresolved D. The CDR3 sequence is 14 residues long. Per germline, CDR1 SGHVS and CDR2 FQNEAQ. V lost 4 bases and J 0 bases, leaving 6 bases between the germline ends. CDR3 DNA sequence: TGTGCCAGCAGCTCTGCAGCAACTAATGAAAAACTGTTTTTT. It is translated as CASSSAATNEKLFF.

This clonotype was seen many times. The CDR3 reads CASSPRTGVSEAFF. DNA of the CDR3: TGTGCCAGCAGTCCCCGCACAGGTGTTTCTGAAGCTTTCTTT. The chain links TRBV2 to TRBJ1-1; D is perhaps TRBD1 (5 bases). Germline values: CDR1 SNHLY, CDR2 FYNNEI. The CDR3 consists of 14 residues. V lost 5 bases, J lost 6 bases, and 16 bases lay in between.

The chain carries TRBV4-1 and TRBJ2-7, with D tentatively TRBD1 or TRBD2 (7 bases each). V dropped 3 bases and J dropped 2 bases, with 20 bases sitting between them. This CDR3 has 17 residues. Looked up from germline, CDR1 is MGHRA and CDR2 is YSYEKL. This CDR3 is CASSHLYRGRGAYEQYF. In DNA form, the CDR3 reads TGCGCCAGCAGCCACCTCTACAGGGGACGGGGGGCCTACGAGCAGTACTTC.

This clonotype was detected a few times. The gene calls are TRBV6-1 and TRBJ1-2; TRBD1 agrees at 7 bases. Germline loops: CDR1 MNHNS, CDR2 SASEGT. V lost 2 bases to trimming and J lost 2 bases; unmatched junction nucleotides: 2. The CDR3 has 14 amino acids. The CDR3 coding sequence is TGTGCCAGCAGTGAATGGACAGGAAACTATGGCTACACCTTC. The encoded protein is CASSEWTGNYGYTF.